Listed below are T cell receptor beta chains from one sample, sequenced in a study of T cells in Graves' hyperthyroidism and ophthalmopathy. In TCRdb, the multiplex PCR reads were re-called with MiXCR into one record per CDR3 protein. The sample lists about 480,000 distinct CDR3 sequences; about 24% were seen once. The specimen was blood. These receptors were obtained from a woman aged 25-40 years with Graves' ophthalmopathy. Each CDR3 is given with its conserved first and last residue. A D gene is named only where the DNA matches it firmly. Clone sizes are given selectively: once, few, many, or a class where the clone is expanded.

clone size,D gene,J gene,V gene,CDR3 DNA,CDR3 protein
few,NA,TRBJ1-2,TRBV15,TGTGCCACCAGCAGAGAATTGCAGGGAAACTATGGCTACACCTTC,CATSRELQGNYGYTF
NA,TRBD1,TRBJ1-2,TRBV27,TGTGCCAGCAGGAGGGACAGGGCAGAGGGCTACACCTTC,CASRRDRAEGYTF
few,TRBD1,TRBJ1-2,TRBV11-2,TGTGCCAGCAGCGATCTGACAGGGCGGTGGTCCTATGGCTACACCTTC,CASSDLTGRWSYGYTF
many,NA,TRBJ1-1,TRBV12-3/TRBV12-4,TGTGCCAGCAAAATGACGGTGAACACTGAAGCTTTCTTT,CASKMTVNTEAFF
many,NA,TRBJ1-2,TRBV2,TGTGCCAGCAGTGAAACAGCGGGAGGCTATGGCTACACCTTC,CASSETAGGYGYTF
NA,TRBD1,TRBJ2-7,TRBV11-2,TGTGCCAGCAGCTTAGTTAGGGACAGTTCCTACGAGCAGTACTTC,CASSLVRDSSYEQYF
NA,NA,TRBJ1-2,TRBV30,TGTGCCGGGGAGTCCTTCAGGGAGAACTATGGCTACACCTTC,CAGESFRENYGYTF
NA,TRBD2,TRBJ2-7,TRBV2,TGTGCCAGCAGTAGTTATCCCGGGGGGATTCACTACGAGCAGTACTTC,CASSSYPGGIHYEQYF
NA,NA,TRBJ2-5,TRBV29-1,TGCAGCGTTGTTTGGGCCCTGTCCCAAGAGACCCAGTACTTC,CSVVWALSQETQYF
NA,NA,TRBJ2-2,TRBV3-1,TGTGCCAGCAGCCAAGTGGGATCCGGGGAGCTGTTTTTT,CASSQVGSGELFF
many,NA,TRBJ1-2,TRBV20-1,TGCAGTGCTAGAGGTTCTGGAGGGCTATCTAACTATGGCTACACCTTC,CSARGSGGLSNYGYTF
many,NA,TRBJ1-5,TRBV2,TGTGCCAGCAGTGTTGACAGCCTAAGGATCAATCAGCCCCAGCATTTT,CASSVDSLRINQPQHF
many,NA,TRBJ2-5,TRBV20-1,TGCAGTGCTAGTAAAGGGCAGGAGACCCAGTACTTC,CSASKGQETQYF
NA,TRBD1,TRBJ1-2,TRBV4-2,TGTGCCAGCAGCCAAGTGCTGGGTGGGACAGGGGGCTATGGCTACACCTTC,CASSQVLGGTGGYGYTF
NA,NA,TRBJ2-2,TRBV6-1,TGTGCCAGCAGTACAGGGTTAGGGGAGCTGTTTTTT,CASSTGLGELFF
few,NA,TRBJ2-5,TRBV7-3,TGTGCCAGCAGCTTAAGCGGGAAAGAGACCCAGTACTTC,CASSLSGKETQYF
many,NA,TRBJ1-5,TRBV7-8,TGTGCCAGCAGCTCCCAGGGTATGGGCAATCAGCCCCAGCATTTT,CASSSQGMGNQPQHF
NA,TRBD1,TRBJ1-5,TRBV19,TGTGCCAGTAGTAAAGACAGGGTCAGCAATCAGCCCCAGCATTTT,CASSKDRVSNQPQHF
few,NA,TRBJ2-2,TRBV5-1,TGCGCCAGCAGCTTGCAAACCGGGGAGCTGTTTTTT,CASSLQTGELFF
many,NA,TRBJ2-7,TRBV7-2,TGTGCCAGCAGCTTAGGGGGATCGAGCTACGACGAGCAGTACTTC,CASSLGGSSYDEQYF
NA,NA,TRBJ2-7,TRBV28,TGTGCCAGCAATCTAGACCCGGGACTGGGGGTGGGGGATCAGTACTTC,CASNLDPGLGVGDQYF
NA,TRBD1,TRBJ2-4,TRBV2,TGTGCCAGCAGTGACTCACAGGGGGCGAACATTCAGTACTTC,CASSDSQGANIQYF
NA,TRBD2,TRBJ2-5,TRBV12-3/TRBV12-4,TGTGCCAGCAGCCTCTGGGCTAGCGGGGTGGGGACCCAGTACTTC,CASSLWASGVGTQYF
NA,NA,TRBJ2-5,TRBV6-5,TGTGGCAGCAGTTACTACAGGGATATTTCGGAGACCCGGTACTTC,CGSSYYRDISETRYF
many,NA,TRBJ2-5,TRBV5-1,TGTGCCAGCAGCCTGGCCGGGGCCCAAGAGACCCAGTACTTC,CASSLAGAQETQYF
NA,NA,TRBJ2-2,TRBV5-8,TGTGCCAGCAGCAAACTCCGGGAAAACACCGGGGAGCTGTTTTTT,CASSKLRENTGELFF
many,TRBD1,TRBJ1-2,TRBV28,TGTGCCAGCACCCCGGGACAGGGGGCCCGTGGCTACACCTTC,CASTPGQGARGYTF
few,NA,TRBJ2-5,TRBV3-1,TGTGCCAGCAGCCAAGTAGTACTGCTTGTTGAGACCCAGTACTTC,CASSQVVLLVETQYF
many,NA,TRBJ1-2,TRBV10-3,TGTGCCATCAGTGAGTGGGGAATCGACAGCCAGACTAACTATGGCTACACCTTC,CAISEWGIDSQTNYGYTF
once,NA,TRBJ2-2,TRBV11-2,TGTGCCAGCAGTTTCCGCCGGGACGCCGGAACCGGGGAGCTGTTTTTT,CASSFRRDAGTGELFF
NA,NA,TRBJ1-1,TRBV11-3,TGTGCCAGCAGCTTAGGTATCTTGGTGAAGGCAGCTTTCTTT,CASSLGILVKAAFF
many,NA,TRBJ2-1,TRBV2,TGTGCCAGCAGACCCTTGACTAGTCCCTACAATGAGCAGTTCTTC,CASRPLTSPYNEQFF
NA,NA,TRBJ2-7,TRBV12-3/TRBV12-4,TGTGCCAGCAGTTTCAAATTCGGCTCCGAGCAGTACTTC,CASSFKFGSEQYF
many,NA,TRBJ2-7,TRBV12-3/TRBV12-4,TGTGCCAGCAGTTTATGGGGGCAGCTCTACGAGCAGTACTTC,CASSLWGQLYEQYF
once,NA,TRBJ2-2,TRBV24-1,TGTGCCACCGGGGCCGACTCCGGGGAGCTGTTTTTT,CATGADSGELFF
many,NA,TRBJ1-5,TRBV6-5,TGTGCCAGCAAAAGATCGTCGGGCCAGCCCCAGCATTTT,CASKRSSGQPQHF
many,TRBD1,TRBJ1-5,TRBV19,TGTGCCAGTACCGTACGATTCGGGGACAGAAGTTATAGCAATCAGCCCCAGCATTTT,CASTVRFGDRSYSNQPQHF
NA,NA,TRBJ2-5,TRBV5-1,TGCGCCAGCAGACTGGGGATTCAAGAGACCCAGTACTTC,CASRLGIQETQYF
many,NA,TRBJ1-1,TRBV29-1,TGCAGCTTTAGGGACACTAACATTGAAGCTTTCTTT,CSFRDTNIEAFF
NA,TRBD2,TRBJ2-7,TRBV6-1,TGTGCCAGCGCGACTGGTAGGTGGCGGGAGGACTACGAGCAGTACTTC,CASATGRWREDYEQYF
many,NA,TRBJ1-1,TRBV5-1,TGCGCCAGCAGCGGAGGTCGGAGCAACACTGAAGCTTTCTTT,CASSGGRSNTEAFF
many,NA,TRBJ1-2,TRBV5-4,TGTGCCAGCAGCCCCCTTGGTATGGAGGGAAACTATGGCTACACCTTC,CASSPLGMEGNYGYTF
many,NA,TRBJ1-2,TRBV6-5,TGTGCCAGCACCCCGGACTTTTACGGCTACACCTTC,CASTPDFYGYTF
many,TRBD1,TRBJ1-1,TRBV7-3,TGTGCCAGCAGCGCCGGGACAGGGGGCACTGAAGCTTTCTTT,CASSAGTGGTEAFF
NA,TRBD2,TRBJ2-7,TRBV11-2,TGTGCCAGCAGCTATGGACTAGCGGGAGCCATGGGATACGAGCAGTACTTC,CASSYGLAGAMGYEQYF
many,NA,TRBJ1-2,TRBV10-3,TGTGCCATCAGTGAGTCCCAGGGTAACTATGGCTACACCTTC,CAISESQGNYGYTF
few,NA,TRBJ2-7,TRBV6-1,TGTGCCAGCAGCGTTCTCGCACAGAACTCCTACGAGCAGTACTTC,CASSVLAQNSYEQYF
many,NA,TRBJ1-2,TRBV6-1,TGTGCCAGCAGTGAATCAACAGGGCGGTGGGGCTACACCTTC,CASSESTGRWGYTF
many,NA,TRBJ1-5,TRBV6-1,TGTGCCAGTGGGACCCGTGCCGATCAGCCCCAGCATTTT,CASGTRADQPQHF
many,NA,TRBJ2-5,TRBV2,TGTGCCAGCAGAGGCCAGCACCAAGAGACCCAGTACTTC,CASRGQHQETQYF
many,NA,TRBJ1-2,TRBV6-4,TGTGCCAGCAGCGCCCTTGTTATTGGGGGTCTAGGAGGCTACACCTTC,CASSALVIGGLGGYTF
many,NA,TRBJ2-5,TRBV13,TGTGCCAGCAGCTTAGAGGGGAGACGCCAAGAGACCCAGTACTTC,CASSLEGRRQETQYF
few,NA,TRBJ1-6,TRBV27,TGTGCCAGCAGTTTATTGGCTGGGGATTCACCCCTCCACTTT,CASSLLAGDSPLHF
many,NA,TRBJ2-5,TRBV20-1,TGCAGTGCTAGAGCCCAGCTAGCAGAGACCCAGTACTTC,CSARAQLAETQYF
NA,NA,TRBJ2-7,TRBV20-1,TGCAGTGCTAGAACGGGCGCCTACGAGCAGTACTTC,CSARTGAYEQYF